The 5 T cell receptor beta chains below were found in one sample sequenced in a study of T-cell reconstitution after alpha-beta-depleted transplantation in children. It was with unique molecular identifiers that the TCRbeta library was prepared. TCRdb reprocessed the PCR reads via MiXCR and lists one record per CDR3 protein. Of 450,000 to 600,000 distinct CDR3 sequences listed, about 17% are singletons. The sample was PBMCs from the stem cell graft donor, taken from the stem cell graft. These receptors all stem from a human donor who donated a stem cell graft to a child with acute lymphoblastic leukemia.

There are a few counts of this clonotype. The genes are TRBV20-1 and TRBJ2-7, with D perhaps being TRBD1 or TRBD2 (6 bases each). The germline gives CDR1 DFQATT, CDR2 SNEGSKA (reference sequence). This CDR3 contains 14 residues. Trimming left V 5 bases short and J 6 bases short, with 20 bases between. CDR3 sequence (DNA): TGCAGTGCTGGCTTTATTGGGGGGCGCACCGAGCAGTACTTC. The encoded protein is CSAGFIGGRTEQYF.

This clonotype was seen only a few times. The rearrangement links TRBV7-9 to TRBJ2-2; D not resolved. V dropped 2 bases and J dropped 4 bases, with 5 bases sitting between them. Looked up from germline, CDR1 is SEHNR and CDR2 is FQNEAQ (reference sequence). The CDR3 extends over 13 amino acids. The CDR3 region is CASSLSATGELFF. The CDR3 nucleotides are TGTGCCAGCAGCTTATCCGCCACCGGGGAGCTGTTTTTT.

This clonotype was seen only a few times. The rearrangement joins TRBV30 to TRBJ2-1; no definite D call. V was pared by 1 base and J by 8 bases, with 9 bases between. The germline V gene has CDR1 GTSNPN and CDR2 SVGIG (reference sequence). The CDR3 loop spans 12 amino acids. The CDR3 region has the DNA TGTGCCTGGAGTGATCCGTGGGATGAGCAGTTCTTC. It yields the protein CAWSDPWDEQFF.

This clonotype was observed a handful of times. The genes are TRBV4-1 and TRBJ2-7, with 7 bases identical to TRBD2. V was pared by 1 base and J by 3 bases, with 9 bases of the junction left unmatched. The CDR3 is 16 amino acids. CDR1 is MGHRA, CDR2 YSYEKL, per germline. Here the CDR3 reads CASSQVSGGADYEQYF. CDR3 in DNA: TGCGCCAGCAGCCAAGTGTCGGGAGGTGCCGACTACGAGCAGTACTTC.

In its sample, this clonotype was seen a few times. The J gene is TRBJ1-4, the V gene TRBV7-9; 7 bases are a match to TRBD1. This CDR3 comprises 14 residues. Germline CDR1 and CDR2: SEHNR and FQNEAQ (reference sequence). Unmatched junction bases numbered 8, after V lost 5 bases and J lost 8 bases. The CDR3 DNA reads TGTGCCAGCAGCCAGGGGGTCCCGGAAGAAAAACTGTTTTTT. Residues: CASSQGVPEEKLFF.